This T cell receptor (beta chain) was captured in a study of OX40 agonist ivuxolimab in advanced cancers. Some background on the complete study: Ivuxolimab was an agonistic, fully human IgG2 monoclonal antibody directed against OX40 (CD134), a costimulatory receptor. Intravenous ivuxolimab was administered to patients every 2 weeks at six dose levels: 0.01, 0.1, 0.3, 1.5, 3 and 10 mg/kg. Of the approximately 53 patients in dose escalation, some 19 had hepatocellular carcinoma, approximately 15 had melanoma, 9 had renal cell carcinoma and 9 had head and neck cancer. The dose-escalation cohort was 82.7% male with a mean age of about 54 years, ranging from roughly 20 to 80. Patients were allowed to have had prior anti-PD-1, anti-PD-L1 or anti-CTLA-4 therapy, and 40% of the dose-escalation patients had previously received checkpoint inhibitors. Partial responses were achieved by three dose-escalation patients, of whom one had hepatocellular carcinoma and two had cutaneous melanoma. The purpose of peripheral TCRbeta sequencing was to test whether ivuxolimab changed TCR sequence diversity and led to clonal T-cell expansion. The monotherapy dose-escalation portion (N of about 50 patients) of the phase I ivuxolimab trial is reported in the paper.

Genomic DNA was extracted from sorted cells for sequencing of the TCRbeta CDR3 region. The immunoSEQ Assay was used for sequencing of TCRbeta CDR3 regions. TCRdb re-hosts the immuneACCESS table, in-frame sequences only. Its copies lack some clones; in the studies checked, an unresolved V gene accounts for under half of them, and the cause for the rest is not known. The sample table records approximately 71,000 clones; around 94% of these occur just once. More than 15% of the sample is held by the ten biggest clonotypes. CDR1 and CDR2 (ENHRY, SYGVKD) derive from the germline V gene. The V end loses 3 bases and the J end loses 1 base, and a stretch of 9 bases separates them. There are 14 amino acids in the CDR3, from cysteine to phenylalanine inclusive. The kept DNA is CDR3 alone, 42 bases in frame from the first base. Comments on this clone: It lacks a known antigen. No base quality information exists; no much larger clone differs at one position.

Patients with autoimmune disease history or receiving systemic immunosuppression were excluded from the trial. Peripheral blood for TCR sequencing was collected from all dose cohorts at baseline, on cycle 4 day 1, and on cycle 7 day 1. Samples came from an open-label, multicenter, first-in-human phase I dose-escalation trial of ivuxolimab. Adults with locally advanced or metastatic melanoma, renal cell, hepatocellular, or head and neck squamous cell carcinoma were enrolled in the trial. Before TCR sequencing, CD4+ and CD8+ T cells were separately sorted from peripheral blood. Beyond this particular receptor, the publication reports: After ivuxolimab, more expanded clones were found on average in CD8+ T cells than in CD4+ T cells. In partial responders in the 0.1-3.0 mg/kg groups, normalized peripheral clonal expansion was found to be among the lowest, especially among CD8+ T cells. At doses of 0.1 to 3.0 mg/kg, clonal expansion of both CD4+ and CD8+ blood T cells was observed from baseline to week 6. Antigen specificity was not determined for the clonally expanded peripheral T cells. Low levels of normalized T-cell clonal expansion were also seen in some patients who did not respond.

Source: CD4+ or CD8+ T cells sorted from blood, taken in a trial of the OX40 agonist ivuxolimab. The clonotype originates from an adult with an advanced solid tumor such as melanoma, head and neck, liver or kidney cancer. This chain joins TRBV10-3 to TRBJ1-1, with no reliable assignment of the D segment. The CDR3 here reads CAISDGVSNTEAFF. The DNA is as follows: TGTGCCATCAGTGACGGGGTCTCGAACACTGAAGCTTTCTTT.